This is a list of T cell receptor beta chains from one sample in a study of monozygotic twins with inflammatory bowel disease. TCRdb re-called the 5' RACE reads; every CDR3 protein appears as one record, without DNA. This table holds roughly 200,000 distinct CDR3 sequences. Sequencing used blood. These TCRs come from a human donor with ulcerative colitis or Crohn's disease, or a healthy co-twin of an affected twin (not recorded which). CDR3s include the opening cysteine and the closing phenylalanine or tryptophan.

length	J	V	CDR3
15	TRBJ2-7	TRBV27	CASSQRGDRYYEQYF
15	TRBJ1-1	TRBV20-1	CSAPGTGGGGTEAFF
15	TRBJ1-5	TRBV20-1	CSASEDLGSGQPQHF
16	TRBJ1-5	TRBV19	CASSVPGQGLDQPQHF
14	TRBJ2-3	TRBV6-1	CASRTGQWADTQYF
13	TRBJ2-5	TRBV2	CASSPRGGTVENF
15	TRBJ2-1	TRBV2	CASSVGGGAWNEQFF
15	TRBJ1-1	TRBV7-9	CASSLNSGPPAEAFF
11	TRBJ2-2	TRBV20-1	CSASGRGELFF
18	TRBJ2-2	TRBV5-1	CASSFVIADIMSTGELFF
16	TRBJ1-1	TRBV7-9	CASSAFRRGANTEAFF
14	TRBJ2-3	TRBV5-1	CASIGLAGTDTQYF
16	TRBJ2-6	TRBV6-5	CASSYSPGVGANVLTF
14	TRBJ2-1	TRBV5-1	CASSTGTGDNEQFF
16	TRBJ1-2	TRBV20-1	CSARVLIPLGQGGYTF
15	TRBJ2-1	TRBV5-1	CASSQTSGGNNEQFF
14	TRBJ1-2	TRBV29-1	CSTAETGANYGYTF
14	TRBJ2-5	TRBV5-1	CASSGLAGEETQYF
13	TRBJ1-1	TRBV12-3/TRBV12-4	CASTTRVNTEAFF
14	TRBJ1-5	TRBV3-1	CASSSGQGIQPQHF
15	TRBJ1-6	TRBV7-2	CASSLVATPNSPLHF
16	TRBJ1-6	TRBV9	CASSETGSSYNSPLHF
15	TRBJ1-5	TRBV6-1	CASSRTLGGNQPQHF
13	TRBJ2-4	TRBV20-1	CSAPIGGKNIQYF
13	TRBJ1-4	TRBV20-1	CSPTEPTNEKLFF
15	TRBJ1-1	TRBV5-1	CASSAQGDQLTEAFF
12	TRBJ1-2	TRBV7-9	CASSFTDYGYTF
15	TRBJ1-4	TRBV28	CASSLPQGQRGKLFF
12	TRBJ2-7	TRBV7-9	CASSSSGLGQYF
14	TRBJ1-2	TRBV3-1	CASSQAGRNYGYTF
13	TRBJ2-1	TRBV5-6	CASSPARHNEQFF
15	TRBJ1-2	TRBV6-1	CASTPRPNGYYGYTF
14	TRBJ2-7	TRBV7-9	CASSSPLGGLEQYF
14	TRBJ2-7	TRBV5-1	CASSRFAGMGEQYF
15	TRBJ2-3	TRBV7-3	CASSSSISTTDTQYF
14	TRBJ2-2	TRBV10-1	CASSGSYYTGELFF
11	TRBJ2-7	TRBV12-3/TRBV12-4	CASSKSYEQYF
12	TRBJ1-5	TRBV10-3	CAISESGWPQHF
21	TRBJ2-2	TRBV27	CASSLSILPGLAGGDTGELFF
12	TRBJ2-3	TRBV11-2	CASSLIRDTQYF
15	TRBJ2-5	TRBV20-1	CSARQGQGMGETQYF
15	TRBJ1-4	TRBV4-2	CASSQVGQGIGKLFF
14	TRBJ1-1	TRBV9	CASSAYGGITEAFF
14	TRBJ2-2	TRBV7-3	CASSFRPNTGELFF
15	TRBJ1-2	TRBV3-1	CASRTWADSTYGYTF
12	TRBJ2-2	TRBV5-1	CASSHNTGELFF
19	TRBJ2-7	TRBV5-4	CASSFHRDRGSTFSYEQYF
15	TRBJ1-2	TRBV6-5	CASSYTGTWNYGYTF
15	TRBJ2-5	TRBV5-1	CASSWGTVERETQYF
12	TRBJ2-7	TRBV7-8	CASSLAIYEQYF
14	TRBJ1-2	TRBV19	CASSLGTGVDGYTF
13	TRBJ2-5	TRBV7-6	CASSWKTGSTQYF
14	TRBJ1-1	TRBV7-2	CASSPRPSNHEAFF
16	TRBJ2-2	TRBV7-8	CASSLGQGANTGELFF